The 22 T cell receptor beta chains presented below share a single source sample, sequenced in a study of molecular identifiers for immune sequencing clone quantification. MiXCR was run by TCRdb on the PCR reads, yielding one entry per CDR3 protein. This table has a few hundred thousand distinct CDR3 sequences, 20% to 25% appearing once. Sequencing was carried out using naive CD8+ T cells from blood, with Jurkat cell RNA spiked in. Subset indicated: FACS-sorted CD8+CD4-CCR7+CD45RA+ naive T cells. The source of these receptors is a human donor in good health. Some libraries in this study had Jurkat cell RNA spiked in.

The chain links TRBV27 to TRBJ1-2, with D unresolved. Germline V gives CDR1 MNHEY, CDR2 SMNVEV (reference sequence). Trimming removed 4 bases from V and 4 bases from J, with 13 bases in between. This CDR3 spans 14 amino acids. For the CDR3, the DNA is TGTGCCAGCAGTTCCCATGGGGAAGGCTATGGCTACACCTTC. As protein: CASSSHGEGYGYTF.

This clonotype was seen a few times. The CDR3 DNA is TGTGCCAGCAGGGAGGGACTCCGGGGTAATGAGCAGTTCTTC. Amino acid sequence: CASREGLRGNEQFF. V is TRBV12-3 or TRBV12-4 and J is TRBJ2-1, with D perhaps TRBD2 (6 bases). The ends were cut back, 6 bases at V and 7 bases at J, with 16 bases in the middle. This CDR3 has 14 residues.

This clonotype was seen at least ten times. This chain uses TRBV3-1 with TRBJ2-5, with 8 positions matching TRBD2. In germline, CDR1 is LGHDT, CDR2 YNNKEL (reference sequence). The CDR3 sequence is 16 residues long. V lost 1 base to trimming and J lost 3 bases; unmatched junction nucleotides: 7. The CDR3: CASSQGFSGAKETQYF. Here the CDR3 DNA reads TGTGCCAGCAGCCAAGGATTTAGCGGGGCAAAAGAGACCCAGTACTTC.

The rearrangement links TRBV5-6 to TRBJ2-7; D remains unclear. Germline-derived CDR1 and CDR2 are SGHDT and YYEEEE. V was clipped by 4 bases and J by 0 bases, with 11 bases between them. This CDR3 spans 14 amino acids. CDR3 nucleotides: TGTGCCAGCAGCAGCGACACAGACTCCTACGAGCAGTACTTC. Its protein is CASSSDTDSYEQYF.

This rearrangement joins TRBV4-3 to TRBJ2-7; D may be TRBD1 or TRBD2 (5 bases each). The V end was cut by 0 bases, the J end by 3 bases, with 12 bases between. Looked up from germline, CDR1 is LGHNA and CDR2 is YSLEER. This CDR3 is 15 amino acids long. CDR3 amino acids: CASSQDEGRDYEQYF. As DNA, the CDR3 is TGCGCCAGCAGCCAAGATGAGGGCAGGGACTACGAGCAGTACTTC.

The gene calls are TRBV28 and TRBJ2-7, with 8 bases fitting TRBD1. Germline CDR1 MDHEN, CDR2 SYDVKM. V shed 1 base and J 1 base; nucleotides not matched to a gene: 3. The CDR3 has 15 amino acids. CDR3 protein: CASSLSRTGSYEQYF. The DNA for the CDR3 is TGTGCCAGCAGTTTATCTCGGACAGGGTCCTACGAGCAGTACTTC.

V is TRBV6-2 or TRBV6-3 and J is TRBJ1-5; D uncertain. The CDR3 has 18 residues. Trimming shortened V by 3 bases and J by 5 bases, and 23 bases separated the two germline ends. Per the germline V gene, CDR1 is MNHEY and CDR2 is SVGEGT. The CDR3 spells CASSYEVKLGTSHQPQHF. CDR3 coding DNA: TGTGCCAGCAGTTATGAGGTTAAGCTGGGCACCTCGCATCAGCCCCAGCATTTT.

This clonotype was seen at least ten times. The V gene is TRBV4-2, the J gene TRBJ1-2, with 7 bases lining up with TRBD1. CDR3 length: 13 amino acids. The germline gives CDR1 LGHNA, CDR2 YNFKEQ. Trimming at V came to 1 base and at J to 6 bases, leaving 2 bases not matched to a gene. The CDR3 is CASSQGQGDGYTF. The CDR3 nucleotides are TGTGCCAGCAGCCAAGGACAGGGCGATGGCTACACCTTC.

Comment on this clonotype: One end of the junction does not line up with germline, which may come from a read error. The chain links TRBV7-3 to TRBJ2-7, with a weak D call TRBD2 (6 bases). The CDR3 length is 15 residues. Germline loops: CDR1 SGHTA, CDR2 FQGTGA. DNA of the CDR3: TGTGCCAGCAGCCCTACGGGACCCACGGACTACGGGCAGTACTTC. It translates to CASSPTGPTDYGQYF.

The J gene is TRBJ2-3, the V gene TRBV27; TRBD2 matches at 10 bases. CDR1 and CDR2 from the germline V gene are MNHEY and SMNVEV (reference sequence). J gave up 8 bases and V 2 bases, and 13 bases lay outside the gene matches. This CDR3 is 17 amino acids long. The CDR3 region has the DNA TGTGCCAGCAGTTTACTAGCTCGGACTAGCGGATCTGGTACGCAGTATTTT. This gives the protein CASSLLARTSGSGTQYF.

The table lists this clonotype with many counts. V and J are TRBV28 and TRBJ2-3; unclear D gene. The germline V gene encodes CDR1 MDHEN and CDR2 SYDVKM. The CDR3 spans 15 residues. Trimming took 2 bases from V and 0 from J, leaving 9 bases between them. Here the CDR3 DNA reads TGTGCCAGCAGTTTAACGGAACAAAGCACAGATACGCAGTATTTT. Amino acid sequence: CASSLTEQSTDTQYF.

The table lists this clonotype with many counts. The CDR3: CASSQRLSLNQPQHF. The CDR3 DNA follows: TGCGCCAGCAGCCAAAGGTTGTCACTAAATCAGCCCCAGCATTTT. The rearrangement joins TRBV4-1 to TRBJ1-5; D remains unclear. The CDR3 spans 15 residues. CDR1 MGHRA and CDR2 YSYEKL come from the germline V gene. Trimming removed 2 bases from V and 4 bases from J, with 12 bases in between.

This clonotype was recorded a few times. The chain has TRBV27 and TRBJ2-1, with 12 bases matching TRBD1. The CDR3 is 14 residues long. In germline, CDR1 is MNHEY, CDR2 SMNVEV (reference sequence). V lost 8 bases and J lost 7; bases outside the gene matches: 6. As DNA, the CDR3 is TGTGCCAGCCGGGACAGGGGGCTTTCAAATGAGCAGTTCTTC. Its translation: CASRDRGLSNEQFF.

Points on this clonotype: This may be a read error: a much more frequent sequence differs by one nucleotide. V gene TRBV9 combines with J gene TRBJ2-7; tentatively, D is TRBD1 (5 bases). Germline V CDR1 and CDR2: SGDLS, YYNGEE. There are 13 residues in the CDR3. The CDR3 DNA reads as TGTGCCAGCAGCGCGGACACACCCTACGAGCAGCACTTC. Protein product: CASSADTPYEQHF.

This clonotype was counted at least ten times. The rearrangement uses TRBV4-1 and TRBJ2-2, with D unclear. CDR1 and CDR2 from the germline V gene are MGHRA and YSYEKL. The CDR3 is 15 amino acids. Deletions cut 5 bases from V and 3 bases from J, with 13 bases between. The DNA for the CDR3 is TGCGCCAGCAGCTCACACGTGGTGGACACCGGGGAGCTGTTTTTT. Protein product: CASSSHVVDTGELFF.

This clonotype occurred a few times. V is TRBV20-1 and J is TRBJ2-1; tentatively, D is TRBD1 (5 bases). This CDR3 is 15 amino acids long. Per the germline V gene, CDR1 is DFQATT and CDR2 is SNEGSKA (reference sequence). V dropped 0 bases and J dropped 1 base, with 10 bases sitting between them. CDR3 residues: CSAREVRASYNEQFF. CDR3 nucleotide sequence: TGCAGTGCTAGAGAGGTCAGGGCGTCCTACAATGAGCAGTTCTTC.

The chain uses TRBV7-9 and TRBJ2-3; 7 bases map to TRBD1. TRBJ1-5 explains the end of the DNA better; the J call may be wrong. Germline CDR1 reads SEHNR; CDR2 reads FQNEAQ (reference sequence). The CDR3 covers 14 residues. The CDR3 nucleotides are TGTGCCAGCAGCCCCAGGGACAGCACAGATACGCAGCATTTT. Its translation: CASSPRDSTDTQHF.

This clonotype has just a few counts. V is TRBV20-1 and J is TRBJ2-3; 8 positions agree with TRBD2. The CDR3 is 13 residues long. Germline assignment: CDR1 DFQATT and CDR2 SNEGSKA (reference sequence). Here the CDR3 DNA reads TGCAGCTCGGGGGGGGGAGGGGTCGATACGCAGTATTTT. Translating it yields CSSGGGGVDTQYF.

Concerning this clonotype itself: The junction differs from germline at one of its ends, possibly a read error. The chain is built from TRBV5-6 and TRBJ2-7; 11 bases match TRBD2. The CDR3 is 14 amino acids. Per the germline V gene, CDR1 is SGHDT and CDR2 is YYEEEE. The CDR3 bases are TGTGCCAGCAGCTTTGGGACTAGCGGCTACGAGCTGTACTTC. It yields the protein CASSFGTSGYELYF.

This rearrangement joins TRBV12-3 or TRBV12-4 to TRBJ1-1, with TRBD1 identical over 12 bases. J was trimmed by 8 bases and V by 6 bases; bases with no gene match: 7. CDR3 length equals 14 residues. The CDR3 loop is CASSSGTGGEEAFF. In nucleotides, the CDR3 is TGTGCCAGCAGCTCTGGGACAGGGGGCGAGGAAGCTTTCTTT.

This chain links TRBV6-2 or TRBV6-3 with TRBJ2-1, with TRBD2 matching 10 bases. Germline CDR1 is MNHEY and CDR2 is SVGEGT. V trimming: 2 bases; J trimming: 4 bases; junction bases outside the gene matches: 2. The CDR3 has 15 residues. Written as DNA, the CDR3 is TGTGCCAGCAGTTACCTAGCGGGGGTATACAATGAGCAGTTCTTC. Translating it yields CASSYLAGVYNEQFF.

This clonotype occurred a few times. The chain uses TRBV5-1 and TRBJ2-7, with no clear D. Trimming removed 0 bases from V and 2 bases from J, with 9 bases in between. The CDR3 consists of 14 residues. Germline V CDR1 and CDR2: SGHRS, YFSETQ. The CDR3 DNA reads as TGCGCCAGCAGCTTGGAGAACAGTCCCTACGAGCAGTACTTC. Translating gives CASSLENSPYEQYF.